The 23 T cell receptor beta chains in this list originate from one sample, sequenced in a study of cytomegalovirus exposure and HLA in healthy donors. Use of 60 Vbeta and 13 Jbeta primers characterized the PCR. TCRdb's table, derived via immunoSEQ multiplex PCR, lists solely in-frame clones and lacks some. The sample records 100,000 to 140,000 clones, roughly 80% being singletons. Sequencing input: PBMCs. These receptor sequences come from a man between 25 and 39 years old in good health and CMV-seropositive.

The chain has TRBV7-2 and TRBJ2-7; D ambiguous. Between the trimmed V and J ends, which lost 3 bases and 1 base, there was a span of 13 bases. CDR3 size: 15 residues. Germline V gene sequence: CDR1 SGHTA, CDR2 FQGNSA. The CDR3 nucleotides read TGTGCCAGCAGCTTGTACCAAGTCCGGTCCTACGAGCAGTACTTC. Protein: CASSLYQVRSYEQYF.

The chain has TRBV19 and TRBJ2-5, with 10 bases fitting TRBD2. The CDR3 totals 14 residues. The germline gives CDR1 LNHDA, CDR2 SQIVND (reference sequence). V gave up 7 bases and J gave up 5 bases; unmatched junction bases: 7. CDR3: CASTERGGWETQYF. The CDR3 coding sequence is TGTGCCAGTACGGAGCGGGGGGGCTGGGAGACCCAGTACTTC.

This sequence joins TRBV28 and TRBJ1-1; unclear D gene. CDR1 MDHEN and CDR2 SYDVKM come from the germline V gene. Between the trimmed V and J ends, which lost 2 bases and 5 bases, there was a span of 12 bases. The CDR3 totals 14 residues. CDR3 DNA sequence: TGTGCCAGCAGTTTAGGGCATGCGACGACTGAAGCTTTCTTT. Its translation is CASSLGHATTEAFF.

This clone was recorded a few times. The J gene is TRBJ1-3, the V gene TRBV6-5, with D possibly being TRBD1 (5 bases). CDR3 size: 15 residues. V was shortened by 2 bases and J by 4 bases, with 12 bases between the two germline ends. Germline CDR1 and CDR2: MNHEY and SVGAGI. CDR3: CASSYTAGQGNTIYF. Here the CDR3 DNA reads TGTGCCAGCAGTTACACGGCAGGACAAGGAAACACCATATATTTT.

The V gene is TRBV1, the J gene TRBJ1-5; the listed D gene, TRBD1, was not tested against the DNA. TRBV1 is deemed a pseudogene. This CDR3 is 20 amino acids long. The CDR3 loop is CTSSQPGAGQDFNSNQPQHF. CDR3 in DNA: TGCACCAGCAGCCAACCGGGGGCGGGACAGGACTTTAATAGCAATCAGCCCCAGCATTTT.

Only one count was recorded for this clone. At one end the junction does not follow the germline gene, possibly because of a read error. V usage is TRBV28 and J usage is TRBJ2-6; 8 bases match TRBD1. Germline V gene data show CDR1 as MDHEN and CDR2 as SYDVKM. The CDR3 totals 17 residues. CDR3 in DNA: TGTGCCAGCAGCCCGGGACAGGCGGGGTCCGGGGCCAACGGCCTGACTTTC. Translated: CASSPGQAGSGANGLTF. Filled out from reference TRBV28 and TRBJ2-6, the complete variable domain reads DVKVTQSSRYLVKRTGEKVFLECVQDMDHENMFWYRQDPGLGLRLIYFSYDVKMKEKGDIPEGYSVSREKKERFSLILESASTNQTSMYLCASSPGQAGSGANGLTFGAGSRLTVL.

The J gene is TRBJ1-5, the V gene TRBV11-2; TRBD1 is a possible D gene (5 bases). Per the germline V gene, CDR1 is SGHAT and CDR2 is FQNNGV. CDR3 length equals 15 residues. V was pared by 0 bases and J by 3 bases, with 9 bases between. The CDR3 reads CASSLDKGINQPQHF. The CDR3 bases are TGTGCCAGCAGCTTAGATAAGGGGATCAATCAGCCCCAGCATTTT.

V and J are TRBV9 and TRBJ1-2, with D unclear. The CDR3 runs 15 residues. From germline, CDR1 is SGDLS and CDR2 YYNGEE. V gave up 0 bases and J gave up 7 bases, with 16 bases separating them. CDR3 residues: CASSVGGVDDRGYTF. The DNA for the CDR3 is TGTGCCAGCAGCGTAGGTGGAGTTGATGATCGTGGCTACACCTTC.

The chain employs TRBV6-1 and TRBJ1-3; D gene uncertain. The length of the CDR3 is 13 residues. Trimming shortened V by 0 bases and J by 8 bases, and 8 bases separated the two germline ends. Germline loops: CDR1 MNHNS, CDR2 SASEGT. CDR3 region: CASSEARAYTIYF. In DNA form, the CDR3 reads TGTGCCAGCAGTGAAGCGAGGGCCTACACCATATATTTT.

This chain joins TRBV7-9 and TRBJ2-5; 9 positions match TRBD2. CDR1 and CDR2 from the germline V gene are SEHNR and FQNEAQ (reference sequence). V shed 3 bases and J 5 bases; nucleotides not matched to a gene: 4. The CDR3 consists of 14 residues. The CDR3 here is CASSLAGGMETQYF. As DNA, the CDR3 is TGTGCCAGCAGCTTGGCGGGGGGGATGGAGACCCAGTACTTC.

In its sample, this clone was seen a few times. The chain uses TRBV7-8 and TRBJ2-7; D unresolved. The CDR3 is 12 residues long. V was pared by 8 bases and J by 1 base, with 9 bases between. The germline V gene has CDR1 SGHVS and CDR2 FQNEAQ. This CDR3 reads CASSDLSYEQYF. CDR3 nucleotides: TGTGCCAGCTCCGACTTATCCTACGAGCAGTACTTC.

The chain carries TRBV27 and TRBJ1-1, with a weak D call TRBD1 (6 bases). The V gene lost 6 bases and the J gene lost 9 bases, with 17 bases spanning the gap. CDR3 length: 13 amino acids. Germline loops: CDR1 MNHEY, CDR2 SMNVEV (reference sequence). The chain's CDR3 is CASRPNRVNKAFF. The CDR3 nucleotides read TGTGCCAGCAGGCCCAACAGGGTCAACAAAGCTTTCTTT.

The chain is built from TRBV7-6 and TRBJ1-4; TRBD1 is a possible D gene (6 bases). The CDR3 loop spans 14 amino acids. CDR1 is SGHVS, CDR2 FNYEAQ, per germline. The ends were cut back, 5 bases at V and 1 base at J, with 8 bases in the middle. The CDR3 DNA is TGTGCCAGCAGCAGGGGGGGAACTAATGAAAAACTGTTTTTT. It is translated as CASSRGGTNEKLFF.

This clone was seen more than once but under ten times. The chain combines TRBV5-6 with TRBJ2-3, with unresolved D. The V end was cut by 0 bases, the J end by 0 bases, with 5 bases between. Germline lookup yields CDR1 SGHDT and CDR2 YYEEEE. CDR3 length: 14 residues. Here the CDR3 reads CASSLAQSTDTQYF. DNA of the CDR3: TGTGCCAGCAGCTTGGCTCAGAGCACAGATACGCAGTATTTT.

The CDR3 sequence is CASSPGQGGPYEQYF. In nucleotides, the CDR3 is TGTGCCAGCTCACCTGGACAGGGAGGCCCTTACGAGCAGTACTTC. The V and J genes are TRBV18 and TRBJ2-7; 8 bases are a match to TRBD1. This CDR3 has 15 residues. Trimming at V came to 3 bases and at J to 4 bases, leaving 8 bases not matched to a gene. CDR1 KGHSH and CDR2 LQKENI come from the germline V gene.

In its sample, this clone was seen once. This sequence joins TRBV10-3 and TRBJ1-5, with 7 nucleotides matching TRBD1. The CDR3 has 15 residues. Trimming took 3 bases from V and 6 from J; bases not matched to a gene: 8. CDR1 and CDR2 from the germline V gene are ENHRY and SYGVKD. The chain's CDR3 is CAISEEGSGGQPQHF. CDR3 bases: TGTGCCATCAGTGAAGAGGGTTCAGGGGGTCAGCCCCAGCATTTT.

The chain uses TRBV5-1 and TRBJ1-2; 9 bases are a match to TRBD1. V dropped 2 bases and J dropped 9; count of bases not matched to a gene: 8. CDR1 is SGHRS, CDR2 YFSETQ, per germline. The CDR3 contains 14 residues. CDR3 residues: CASSLGQGSSRYTF. In nucleotides, the CDR3 is TGCGCCAGCAGCTTAGGACAGGGGAGTAGTCGCTACACCTTC.

The chain joins TRBV18 to TRBJ1-5; 7 bases are shared with TRBD1. The J segment lost 11 bases and the V segment lost 1 base, leaving 5 bases of the junction unmatched. CDR3 length: 13 amino acids. Germline lookup yields CDR1 KGHSH and CDR2 LQKENI. The chain's CDR3 is CASSPRGGEAQHF. The CDR3 DNA is TGTGCCAGCTCACCACGAGGGGGCGAGGCCCAGCATTTT.

This clone was detected once. V is TRBV5-8 and J is TRBJ2-5; TRBD2 might be the D (6 bases). Trimming pared 2 bases from V and 2 bases from J, leaving 13 bases between. CDR1 SGHTS and CDR2 YDEGEE come from the germline V gene. The length of the CDR3 is 15 residues. The CDR3 here is CASSLWEATQETQYF. CDR3 bases: TGTGCCAGCAGCTTATGGGAGGCTACGCAAGAGACCCAGTACTTC.

The V gene is TRBV6-1, the J gene TRBJ2-3; D is perhaps TRBD1 (6 bases). Germline V gene lookup returns CDR1 MNHNS and CDR2 SASEGT. CDR3 length: 15 residues. V lost 6 bases to trimming and J lost 2 bases, with 15 bases between them. The CDR3 DNA reads as TGTGCCAGCAGCATAGACAGGCGATACACAGATACGCAGTATTTT. Translation gives CASSIDRRYTDTQYF.

This clone has only one observation. This chain joins TRBV6-4 and TRBJ2-1; maybe TRBD2 (6 bases). CDR1 and CDR2 (germline): MRHNA, SNTAGT. Deletions cut 7 bases from V and 6 bases from J, with 16 bases between. CDR3 length: 14 amino acids. CDR3 amino acids: CASMKSSESNEQFF. CDR3 DNA sequence: TGTGCCAGCATGAAGTCTAGCGAATCCAATGAGCAGTTCTTC.

V is TRBV2 and J is TRBJ1-2; 8 bases agree with TRBD1. The CDR3 totals 13 residues. The J segment lost 6 bases and the V segment lost 3 bases, leaving 3 bases of the junction unmatched. Germline CDR1 is SNHLY and CDR2 is FYNNEI. The CDR3 loop is CASSDQGADGYTF. The CDR3 bases are TGTGCCAGCAGTGATCAGGGGGCTGATGGCTACACCTTC.

The gene calls are TRBV4-1 and TRBJ1-2; 12 bases fit TRBD1. Germline loops: CDR1 MGHRA, CDR2 YSYEKL. The length of the CDR3 is 16 residues. J gave up 4 bases and V 4 bases, and 7 bases lay outside the gene matches. CDR3: CASSLGQGANFYGYTF. Written as DNA, the CDR3 is TGCGCCAGCAGCCTGGGACAGGGGGCCAATTTCTATGGCTACACCTTC.